This T cell receptor (beta chain) originates from a study of T cell responses to AZD1222 COVID-19 vaccine. Notes on the study in general: Close to half of all spike-specific TCRs reportedly target regions of the variants that are unmutated. Two doses of AZD1222 preceded a rise in Spike-specific TCR breadth and depth. Clonal diversity was possibly underestimated, and white British individuals and females predominated among donors.

A note on this clone: No antigen is known for it.

Sequenced by immunoSEQ multiplex PCR; TCRdb stores in-frame clones only, minus some. The sample has roughly 110,000 clones; about nine tenths are singletons. V lost 3 bases to trimming and J lost 5 bases, with 23 bases between them. The CDR3 extends over 17 amino acids. Per the germline V gene, CDR1 is SGDLS and CDR2 is YYNGEE. The source is an adult in good health. The specimen comprised peripheral blood, sampled on day 0 of AZD1222 vaccination. The chain recombines TRBV9 with TRBJ1-1, with D possibly TRBD1 on 6 matching bases. The CDR3 is CASSASSLGQGRTEAFF. The CDR3 DNA reads as TGTGCCAGCAGCGCCTCATCCCTGGGGCAGGGGAGAACTGAAGCTTTCTTT.